One and the same sample provided the 18 T cell receptor beta chains below, sequenced in a study of T cell repertoires in cytomegalovirus infection (dated by TCRdb to 2018 to 2020). TCRdb records Illumina HiSeq 1500 as the sequencer. TCRdb cleaned the public reads at Q25 with fastp, built clones with MiXCR and kept in-frame beta chains. For every CDR3 protein sequence, its rows merge into one entry that carries the most common genes and DNA. The sample table shows around 210,000 distinct CDR3 sequences, and about 7% are seen once. Of the sample, 5.5% to 8% is held by the ten largest clones. The source material was PBMCs. The source of these receptors is a human donor in good health (CMV status not recorded). Some clones in this sample may be carry-over from other donors' samples.

This clonotype came up many times. The chain joins TRBV29-1 to TRBJ1-2, with D unclear. CDR3 size: 13 residues. The germline gives CDR1 SQVTM, CDR2 ANQGSEA. V was clipped by 4 bases and J by 2 bases, with 11 bases between them. CDR3: CSVVQPVNYGYTF. CDR3 sequence (DNA): TGCAGCGTTGTACAGCCGGTCAACTATGGCTACACCTTC.

This clonotype has a count of ten or more. This rearrangement joins TRBV6-4 to TRBJ2-1, with TRBD1 identical over 7 bases. Germline V gene sequence: CDR1 MRHNA, CDR2 SNTAGT. The CDR3 loop spans 15 amino acids. The junction had 7 bases not matched to a gene; V was cut back by 0 bases and J by 8 bases. The CDR3 sequence is CASSDSTGFGHEQFF. In DNA form, the CDR3 reads TGTGCCAGCAGTGACTCGACAGGGTTTGGGCATGAGCAGTTCTTC.

This clonotype was counted at least ten times. The genes are TRBV6-1 and TRBJ2-2; D is uncertain. This CDR3 has 14 amino acids. The germline V gene has CDR1 MNHNS and CDR2 SASEGT. V lost 5 bases and J lost 4, with 11 bases in between. CDR3 DNA: TGTGCCAGCAGTACGTCAGGCAGCACCGGGGAGCTGTTTTTT. Its protein is CASSTSGSTGELFF.

The table lists this clonotype with many counts. The chain couples TRBV20-1 to TRBJ1-2; weak D call: TRBD1 (6 bases). Between the trimmed V and J ends, which lost 5 bases and 2 bases, there was a span of 9 bases. From germline, CDR1 is DFQATT and CDR2 SNEGSKA (reference sequence). This CDR3 comprises 12 residues. CDR3 nucleotide sequence: TGCAGTGCTTACAGGGTAAACTATGGCTACACCTTC. It translates to CSAYRVNYGYTF.

This clonotype was counted many times. The chain recombines TRBV2 with TRBJ2-2; 7 bases agree with TRBD1. The CDR3 covers 13 residues. J lost 3 bases, V lost 6 bases, and 1 base had no gene match. Germline assignment: CDR1 SNHLY and CDR2 FYNNEI. CDR3 protein: CASSGQDTGELFF. In DNA, the CDR3 is TGTGCCAGCAGCGGACAGGACACCGGGGAGCTGTTTTTT.

This clonotype appeared many times. The chain combines TRBV19 with TRBJ2-2; D unresolved. Germline V gene data show CDR1 as LNHDA and CDR2 as SQIVND (reference sequence). The V gene lost 4 bases and the J gene lost 0 bases, with 3 bases spanning the gap. The CDR3 runs to 13 residues. The CDR3 DNA is TGTGCCAGTAGTAATGCGAACACCGGGGAGCTGTTTTTT. Translating gives CASSNANTGELFF.

This clonotype has only a few counts. The chain uses TRBV29-1 and TRBJ1-1; 9 nucleotides agree with TRBD1. V lost 2 bases to trimming and J lost 7 bases; unmatched junction nucleotides: 8. The CDR3 sequence is 14 residues long. Germline CDR1 and CDR2: SQVTM and ANQGSEA. Here the CDR3 reads CSVERTGVKSEAFF. The CDR3 DNA sequence: TGCAGCGTTGAAAGGACAGGGGTAAAAAGTGAAGCTTTCTTT.

In its sample, this clonotype was seen many times. The genes are TRBV29-1 and TRBJ1-4; a weak D match, TRBD1 (6 bases). Germline V gene data show CDR1 as SQVTM and CDR2 as ANQGSEA. The V gene lost 4 bases and the J gene lost 8 bases, with 17 bases spanning the gap. This CDR3 contains 14 residues. Here the CDR3 reads CSVVKGQGSEKLFF. Here the CDR3 DNA reads TGCAGCGTTGTTAAGGGGCAGGGGAGCGAAAAACTGTTTTTT.

This clonotype was detected ten times or more. The junction differs from germline at one of its ends, possibly a read error. The J gene is TRBJ1-5, the V gene TRBV6-2 or TRBV6-3; the D is unclear. The CDR3 contains 15 residues. Germline V lookup: CDR1 MNHEY, CDR2 SVGEGT. This chain's CDR3 is CASSNSQTLTKSQHF. Written as DNA, the CDR3 is TGTGCCAGCAGTAACTCCCAGACCTTGACGAAGTCCCAGCATTTT.

This clonotype was counted once. The chain links TRBV20-1 to TRBJ1-2; no clear D. Trimming shortened V by 6 bases and J by 5 bases, and 10 bases separated the two germline ends. This CDR3 spans 11 amino acids. In germline, CDR1 is DFQATT, CDR2 SNEGSKA (reference sequence). CDR3 region: CSAWVLYGYTF. The CDR3 DNA reads TGCAGTGCCTGGGTCCTTTATGGCTACACCTTC.

There are many counts of this clonotype. This sequence joins TRBV20-1 and TRBJ2-1; the match to TRBD1 covers 9 bases. This CDR3 is built from 14 residues. Germline lookup yields CDR1 DFQATT and CDR2 SNEGSKA (reference sequence). Germline trimming cut 6 bases from V and 8 bases from J; bases unmatched to any gene: 11. Here the CDR3 reads CSAITGQGNYEQFF. Here the CDR3 DNA reads TGCAGTGCCATAACGGGACAGGGTAACTATGAGCAGTTCTTC.

Many counts were recorded for this clonotype. V is TRBV7-2 and J is TRBJ1-3, with TRBD1 as a possible D gene (6 bases). Per the germline V gene, CDR1 is SGHTA and CDR2 is FQGNSA. The CDR3 contains 19 residues. Deletions cut 7 bases from V and 0 bases from J, with 25 bases between. The CDR3 DNA reads TGTGCCAGCAAAAGAGAGGGGACACTGATCACCCCCTCTGGAAACACCATATATTTT. It yields the protein CASKREGTLITPSGNTIYF.

This clonotype was recorded many times. The chain combines TRBV7-2 with TRBJ1-3; no reliable D call. The germline V gene has CDR1 SGHTA and CDR2 FQGNSA. This CDR3 is 11 amino acids long. V was clipped by 5 bases and J by 5 bases, with 4 bases between them. CDR3 residues: CASSLRNTIYF. CDR3 DNA sequence: TGTGCCAGCAGCCTAAGAAACACCATATATTTT. The full variable domain, in which reference TRBV7-2 and TRBJ1-3 provide the parts outside the CDR3, is GAGVSQSPSNKVTEKGKDVELRCDPISGHTALYWYRQSLGQGLEFLIYFQGNSAPDKSGLPSDRFSAERTGGSVSTLTIQRTQQEDSAVYLCASSLRNTIYFGEGSWLTVV.

This clonotype was detected ten times or more. This chain connects TRBV11-2 to TRBJ2-7; 11 bases map to TRBD2. V shed 1 base and J 2 bases; nucleotides not matched to a gene: 13. This CDR3 is built from 19 residues. The germline gives CDR1 SGHAT, CDR2 FQNNGV. Written as DNA, the CDR3 is TGTGCCAGCAGCTTAGTGGGACTAGCGGTCTCACATCTCACCTACGAGCAGTACTTC. It codes for CASSLVGLAVSHLTYEQYF. Full variable domain (rest looked up from reference TRBV11-2 and TRBJ2-7): EAGVAQSPRYKIIEKRQSVAFWCNPISGHATLYWYQQILGQGPKLLIQFQNNGVVDDSQLPKDRFSAERLKGVDSTLKIQPAKLEDSAVYLCASSLVGLAVSHLTYEQYFGPGTRLTVT.

This clonotype occurred many times. V usage is TRBV15 and J usage is TRBJ1-4; 7 bases agree with TRBD1. CDR3 size: 15 residues. V trimming: 11 bases; J trimming: 0 bases; junction bases outside the gene matches: 9. Germline V gene sequence: CDR1 LNHNV, CDR2 YYDKDF (reference sequence). The DNA of the CDR3 is TGTGCCGTACCGAGGCAGGGGGCAACTAATGAAAAACTGTTTTTT. Translated, it gives CAVPRQGATNEKLFF.

This clonotype was counted many times. V usage is TRBV19 and J usage is TRBJ1-1, with D possibly being TRBD1 (6 bases). CDR1 and CDR2 (germline): LNHDA, SQIVND (reference sequence). Trimming stripped 7 bases from V and 4 bases from J, with 16 bases between. CDR3 length: 14 amino acids. The CDR3 DNA reads TGTGCCAGTACCCCATTGACAGGCGCCACTGAAGCTTTCTTT. It is translated as CASTPLTGATEAFF.

A remark on this clonotype: This clone may be a read error of a much larger clone one base away. Since no conserved phenylalanine or tryptophan closes the CDR3, a read error is the likely cause. The CDR3 loop is CASSQDAGTISYNEQFS. Here the CDR3 DNA reads TGTGCCAGCAGCCAAGATGCAGGGACGATCTCCTACAATGAGCAGTTCTCC. The chain combines TRBV3-1 with TRBJ2-1, with D perhaps matching TRBD1 or TRBD2 (5 bases each). CDR1 LGHDT and CDR2 YNNKEL come from the germline V gene (reference sequence). The CDR3 loop spans 17 amino acids. V lost 0 bases, J lost 0 bases, and 12 bases lay in between.

This clonotype was observed at least ten times. The chain links TRBV20-1 to TRBJ2-1; 7 bases fit TRBD2. CDR1 and CDR2 (germline): DFQATT, SNEGSKA (reference sequence). The CDR3 has 14 amino acids. The trim removed 5 bases at V and 6 bases at J, leaving 10 bases unmatched. This CDR3 is CSAGTGLGLNEQFF. As DNA, the CDR3 is TGCAGTGCTGGAACTGGACTAGGCCTCAATGAGCAGTTCTTC.